Below are 5 T cell receptor beta chains sequenced from a single sample in a study of siplizumab effects on memory and regulatory T cells. Assay: immunoSEQ multiplex PCR; the TCRdb copy retains only in-frame clones and omits some. The data contain about 68,000 clones, roughly 93% of them singletons. Sequenced input: CD8+ T cells sorted from blood. All receptors come from a human donor in good health.

The chain employs TRBV27 and TRBJ1-1; D perhaps matches TRBD1 (6 bases). Germline V CDR1 and CDR2: MNHEY, SMNVEV (reference sequence). This CDR3 contains 15 residues. The germline V and J ends were trimmed by 1 base and 3 bases, with 12 bases remaining between them. CDR3 coding DNA: TGTGCCAGCAGTTTATGGGGAGGGGGGGACACTGAAGCTTTCTTT. This sequence encodes CASSLWGGGDTEAFF.

The V and J genes are TRBV9 and TRBJ1-1; D unclear. The germline gives CDR1 SGDLS, CDR2 YYNGEE. The CDR3 has 12 residues. V was clipped by 0 bases and J by 7 bases, with 7 bases between them. This chain's CDR3 is CASSVAAGEAFF. Here the CDR3 DNA reads TGTGCCAGCAGCGTAGCGGCGGGTGAAGCTTTCTTT.

The chain links TRBV15 to TRBJ1-5; perhaps TRBD1 as D (5 bases). With 0 bases removed from V and 3 bases from J, the gap between germline ends came to 9 bases. Germline CDR1 is LNHNV and CDR2 is YYDKDF (reference sequence). The CDR3 has 15 residues. This CDR3 reads CATSRDGGNNQPQHF. The CDR3 DNA is TGTGCCACCAGCAGAGATGGGGGTAACAATCAGCCCCAGCATTTT.

The chain joins TRBV5-8 to TRBJ2-1; D not certain. The V and J ends lost 4 bases and 4 bases respectively, with 9 bases between them. Germline V CDR1 and CDR2: SGHTS, YDEGEE. The CDR3 extends over 13 amino acids. The CDR3 spells CASSPTAYNEQFF. CDR3 coding DNA: TGTGCCAGCAGCCCCACAGCTTACAATGAGCAGTTCTTC.

The J gene is TRBJ2-7, the V gene TRBV7-9, with 7 bases identical to TRBD1. V lost 4 bases, J lost 2 bases, and 14 bases stayed unmatched. The CDR3 length is 17 residues. The V gene's germline CDR1 is SEHNR and CDR2 FQNEAQ (reference sequence). CDR3 DNA: TGTGCCAGCAGCTCACCCTTAAGAGGGGGCGGCCCCTACGAGCAGTACTTC. This gives the protein CASSSPLRGGGPYEQYF.